This T cell receptor (beta chain) is drawn from a study of cytomegalovirus exposure and HLA in healthy donors (dated by TCRdb to 2016 to 2017). In terms of the full investigation: An earlier analysis of roughly 500 of the donors reported about 300 Gb of sequence data and 117 million unique TCR beta sequences obtained from about 200 million T cells. HLA typing included class I and class II loci at four-digit resolution. A later analysis re-examined previously published TCR beta repertoires from hundreds of donors and added high-resolution HLA genotyping to investigate patterns of TCR occurrence. To predict cytomegalovirus infection status, the study brought together high-throughput TCR immunosequencing, statistical association of individual TCRs with disease status, and machine learning. About five DR-DQ haplotypes were treated as single units for association and clustering because of strong linkage in the cohort. Rather than using new phenotypic data, the later analysis identified candidate immune exposures from TCR beta sequences and from how often those sequences occurred across donors. In a later genetic analysis, genome-wide SNP genotypes for about three fifths of the roughly 670 donors were used, and that subset was treated as a discovery cohort. The study used immunosequencing to profile the T cell repertoires of 666 subjects and linked those repertoires to cytomegalovirus serostatus. Of the roughly 400 genotyped donors, less than 90% were placed in the genetic ancestry cluster associated with self-reported Caucasian donors. All discovery cohort repertoires had been generated using a single sequencing platform. Donor age, sex, ethnicity and CMV serostatus were compiled alongside the repertoire data. An early release that covered 500 to 800 HLA-typed donors contained approximately 300 gigabases of sequencing data and tens of millions of unique TCR sequences. To decide whether each TCR beta V gene segment behaved as functional or pseudogenic, an earlier analysis of nearly 600 of the donors relied on high-throughput TCR beta sequencing. Among about 400 genotyped donors of the cohort, an average of roughly 230,000 unique TCR beta nucleotide sequences was sequenced per donor, of which about 18% were non-productive. Besides the first cohort of approximately 710 subjects, a separate validation cohort made up of 95 to 150 different subjects was used. The number of donors typed differed by locus, with 629-630 for A, B, C, DRB1 and DQB1, over 500 for DQA1, nearly 610 for DPA1, and approximately 470 for DPB1. The study was designed to test whether signatures of past pathogen exposure could be identified by cataloging public T cell receptors.

Details on this clone: Its antigen is not yet known. Within one base of it there is no much larger clone, and no base qualities were kept.

The cohort was made up of 650 to 700 healthy bone marrow donors. At the time of sampling, every cohort member was nominally healthy, though immune exposures that went unrecorded were likely present. The donor was CMV seropositive and belonged to the group of over 250 seropositive cohort members. A peripheral blood sample was provided by each donor, and peripheral blood mononuclear cells were used for TCR beta sequencing. Genomic DNA extraction from the blood cell samples was performed with the Qiagen DNeasy Blood Extraction Kit. Paper-wide results and their limitations: Some IMGT-functional V segments, including TRBV6-2 and TRBV6-3, could not be told apart with the 87-base-pair reads, so those segments were excluded. When HLA alleles, especially DR and DQ, strongly co-occurred, TCR associations were difficult to assign to individual alleles. In a later analysis, HLA-associated TCR beta chains were found to be more clonally expanded and to have lower generation probabilities than equally common non-associated chains. Because some donors lacked HLA typing at each locus, the association tests relied only on the typed subset. The presence/absence analyses assumed that sequencing depth was roughly uniform across donors, and that assumption may not be true. The study gave a list of under 200 TCR beta chains associated with cytomegalovirus. Compared with the approximately 710-donor mean, donors in an Asian-associated ancestry cluster had fewer N-insertions in productive TCRs, according to a later genetic analysis. The authors suggested that the approach could potentially be extended to other disease states and immunological phenotypes. Correlated functional status among segregating V segments might reflect linkage disequilibrium, but an unknown experimental factor could not be ruled out. Specific HLA alleles were associated with roughly 16,000 TCR beta sequences at a false discovery rate of 0.05 in a later analysis. V-gene and J-gene trimming of TCR beta chains was associated with a missense DCLRE1C variant in a later genetic analysis, and the association was replicated in an independent cohort. According to a later analysis, TCR association rates differed among HLA loci, with DRB1 alleles showing the most associated TCRs and HLA-C alleles showing the fewest. A later analysis found that most CMV-associated TCR beta chains appeared HLA-restricted, with HLA associations seemingly driven largely by CMV exposure. Across donors, most TCR sequences were observed very rarely, whereas some public TCRs were present in many individuals. Broadly in line with IMGT annotations, most TCR beta V segments showed up in productive rearrangements about 87% or about 30% of the time in an earlier analysis of 450 to 750 of the donors. CMV serostatus was the only immune exposure information available for the cohort. Only TCR beta chains were sequenced in this cohort, and the absence of alpha or paired-chain data limited detectable features. The earlier analysis of 587 of the donors excluded some 15 rarely observed V segments, including chromosome 9 orphons, because counts were too low. A later analysis reported that several top co-occurrence clusters appeared linked to parvovirus B19, influenza, CMV and Epstein-Barr virus. A few of the identified cytomegalovirus-associated TCR beta chains were confirmed in vitro to be specific for cytomegalovirus antigens. The classifier was reported to diagnose cytomegalovirus status with high specificity and sensitivity in both the original cohort and the validation cohort. A further reported finding was that TCR beta sequences accurately predicted the HLA-A and HLA-B alleles for most subjects in the first cohort. The sequencing pipeline was judged likely to have produced a cluster of highly shared sequence variants as a technical artifact.

Library construction relied on the immunoSEQ multiplex PCR assay. For the multiplex PCR, a mixture combining 60 forward primers for TCR Vbeta segments and 13 reverse primers for TCR Jbeta segments was used. A multiplex PCR assay on genomic DNA amplified the CDR3 region of rearranged TCR beta genes. Amplified TCR beta libraries were sequenced as 87-base-pair reads on the Illumina HiSeq System. As for the original processing: A later analysis counted 75 million to 100 million unique TCR beta chains across the approximately 700 repertoires, and roughly 11 million of these chains were shared by at least two donors. Raw reads were error-corrected and collapsed into unique sequences with a nearest-neighbor algorithm that merged closely related sequences to remove PCR and sequencing errors. To assign V, D and J gene segments, CDR3 sequences were aligned to IMGT reference sequences. For a sequence to be retained, at least a six-nucleotide match to both a V gene segment and a J gene segment was required. A rearrangement counted as productive if the CDR3 had no stop codons and remained in frame with V and J, and every other rearrangement counted as non-productive. Following IMGT convention, CDR3 was defined as the stretch from the second conserved V-encoded cysteine up to the conserved J-encoded phenylalanine. In an earlier analysis of around 600 of the donors, sequences lacking an unambiguous match to a single V gene segment were excluded. An earlier analysis of 587 of the donors called V segments functional above 56.7% productive rearrangements and segregating when the between-donor standard deviation exceeded 5%. A statistical classification framework was built for diagnosing cytomegalovirus status from the catalog of TCR beta chain sequences. V and J gene assignment, in a later analysis, came from comparing TCR nucleotide sequences with IMGT/GENE-DB human TR gene sequences. In a later analysis, CDR3 sequences and most-parsimonious VDJ recombination scenarios were assigned using the TCRdist pipeline. In a later analysis, every TCR beta chain was defined by the combination of its CDR3 amino acid sequence and its V-gene family, and reads without a unique V-gene family were dropped. As a way to deal with suspected cross-contamination and a sequencing artifact, a later analysis dropped approximately 570 nucleotide sequences that were highly shared and had low generation probability. In a later analysis, a clonal expansion index was calculated for each public chain from normalized within-repertoire ranks of inferred template counts. In a later analysis, generation probabilities were computed using a VDJ recombination model fitted to out-of-frame rearrangements, and the results were checked against IGoR. Hypergeometric tests were used in a later analysis to score TCR-TCR, TCR-HLA and TCR-CMV co-occurrence, with a repertoire-size bias correction applied to the TCR pairs. To estimate false discovery rates, a later analysis permuted the HLA or CMV assignments 20 times. In a later analysis, co-occurring TCRs were grouped using DBSCAN, with TCRdist sequence similarity added in when clustering inside HLA-allele-positive subsets. For co-occurrence clustering, repertoires with fewer than 30,000 or more than 120,000 public chains were excluded, along with about five repertoires with anomalous nucleotide sharing. The source is immuneACCESS, and TCRdb retained only in-frame sequences with V and J called. Part of the clones is not carried over; for the studies checked, unresolved V genes explain less than half of this, and the remainder is unexplained. The V and J calls and clone size are taken from that table; D and trimming were inferred from the DNA. Counted in this sample were roughly 150,000 clones; 82% of them appeared once. The ten largest clones take up approximately 1% of the sample.

For CDR1 and CDR2, the germline V gene lists MGHRA and YSYEKL. V is pared back by 1 base and J by 2 bases, with 10 bases lying between the germline termini. The CDR3 goes from the cysteine to the phenylalanine over 15 residues. Only CDR3 DNA remains: 45 bases, in frame from the first base. Sequencing used PBMCs. This receptor was obtained from a girl aged 2-10 years in good health and CMV-seropositive. The chain is assembled from TRBV4-1 and TRBJ2-3; perhaps TRBD2 is the D gene, with 6 bases matching. Read as DNA, the sequence is TGCGCCAGCAGCCAAGTGGGACTTCCCACAGATACGCAGTATTTT. This sequence encodes CASSQVGLPTDTQYF.